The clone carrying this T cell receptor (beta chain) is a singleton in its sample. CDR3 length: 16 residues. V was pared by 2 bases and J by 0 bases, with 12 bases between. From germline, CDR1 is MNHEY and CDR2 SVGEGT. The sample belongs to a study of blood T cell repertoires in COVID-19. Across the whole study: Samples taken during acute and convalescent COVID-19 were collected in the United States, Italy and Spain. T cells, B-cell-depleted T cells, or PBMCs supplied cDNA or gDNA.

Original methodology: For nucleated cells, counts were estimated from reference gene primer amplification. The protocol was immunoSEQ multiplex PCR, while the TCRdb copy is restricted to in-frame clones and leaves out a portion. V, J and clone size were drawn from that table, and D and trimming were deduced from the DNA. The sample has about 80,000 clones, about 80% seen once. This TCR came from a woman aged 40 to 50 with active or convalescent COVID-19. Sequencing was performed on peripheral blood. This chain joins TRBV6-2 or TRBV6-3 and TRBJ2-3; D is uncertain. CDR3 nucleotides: TGTGCCAGCAGTTACCTCGACACCCCTAGCACAGATACGCAGTATTTT. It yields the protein CASSYLDTPSTDTQYF.